This TCR beta chain was profiled in a study of chemoradiotherapy in HPV16-positive cancers. Profiled with immunoSEQ multiplex PCR; TCRdb holds only in-frame clones, not every one. The table records approximately 52,000 clones, 90% of them present only once. V was clipped by 7 bases and J by 1 base, with 6 bases between them. Germline V gene sequence: CDR1 DFQATT, CDR2 SNEGSKA (reference sequence). The CDR3 contains 11 residues. The sequence came from a human donor with HPV-associated anogenital cancer. The sample was blood, taken from a patient who underwent chemoradiotherapy. The J gene is TRBJ2-3, the V gene TRBV20-1; D gene unclear. This chain's CDR3 is CSGAGTDTQYF. CDR3 nucleotide sequence: TGCAGTGGGGCAGGCACAGATACGCAGTATTTT.